This passage covers 19 T cell receptor beta chains from one sample sequenced in a study of blood T cell repertoires in COVID-19. Clones were read by immunoSEQ multiplex PCR, and TCRdb kept only the in-frame ones, dropping some. This sample yields hundreds of thousands of clones, of which around 87% are seen a single time; roughly 1.1% belongs to the top ten. The sample comprised PBMCs or T cells enriched from blood (not recorded which). The receptors derive from a man aged 30 to 45 who had recovered from COVID-19.

CDR3 nucleotides: TGTGCCAGCAGTCCCAGGCCAGCGGGGTACGAGCAGTACTTC. Amino acid sequence: CASSPRPAGYEQYF. The chain couples TRBV6-5 to TRBJ2-7, with 7 bases fitting TRBD2. The CDR3 contains 14 residues. The ends lost 5 bases at V and 4 bases at J; junction bases unmatched: 8. Germline assignment: CDR1 MNHEY and CDR2 SVGAGI.

This clone was detected only once. This chain connects TRBV6-5 to TRBJ1-2, with TRBD1 matching over 9 bases. V trimming: 2 bases; J trimming: 5 bases; junction bases outside the gene matches: 6. CDR3 size: 15 residues. Per the germline V gene, CDR1 is MNHEY and CDR2 is SVGAGI. This CDR3 is CASSYVAGQGYGYTF. Here the CDR3 DNA reads TGTGCCAGCAGTTACGTGGCTGGACAGGGGTATGGCTACACCTTC.

The chain uses TRBV5-1 and TRBJ2-7, with D unclear. V lost 0 bases and J lost 2, with 6 bases in between. This CDR3 contains 13 residues. Per germline, CDR1 SGHRS and CDR2 YFSETQ. The CDR3 protein is CASSLETAYEQYF. The CDR3 DNA is TGCGCCAGCAGCTTGGAAACAGCCTACGAGCAGTACTTC.

The V and J genes are TRBV2 and TRBJ2-3; 9 nucleotides agree with TRBD1. With V trimmed by 6 bases and J by 2 bases, 3 bases remained unmatched. Germline V gives CDR1 SNHLY, CDR2 FYNNEI. CDR3 length equals 14 residues. The CDR3: CASRQGASTDTQYF. The CDR3 coding sequence is TGTGCCAGCAGACAGGGGGCCTCCACAGATACGCAGTATTTT.

The chain couples TRBV7-9 to TRBJ1-5, with 9 bases that match TRBD1. The V gene end was trimmed by 5 bases and the J gene end by 0 bases; junction bases not matched to a gene: 14. Germline V CDR1 and CDR2: SEHNR, FQNEAQ (reference sequence). This CDR3 is built from 19 residues. The CDR3 DNA sequence: TGTGCCAGCAGCCCCATCGAGGGACAGGGTAAGGGTAGCAATCAGCCCCAGCATTTT. It specifies CASSPIEGQGKGSNQPQHF.

The V call is TRBV19, the J call TRBJ2-7; the D is unclear. This CDR3 spans 13 amino acids. The germline V and J ends were trimmed by 3 bases and 1 base, with 7 bases remaining between them. Germline CDR1 reads LNHDA; CDR2 reads SQIVND (reference sequence). CDR3 bases: TGTGCCAGTAGTATGTCGGTATCCTACGAGCAGTACTTC. Encoded protein: CASSMSVSYEQYF.

V gene TRBV5-1 combines with J gene TRBJ2-5, with 13 bases matching TRBD2. The CDR3 spans 15 residues. The germline gives CDR1 SGHRS, CDR2 YFSETQ. V lost 4 bases and J lost 2; bases outside the gene matches: 2. The chain's CDR3 is CASSAGLAGQETQYF. The CDR3, as DNA: TGCGCCAGCAGCGCGGGACTAGCGGGGCAAGAGACCCAGTACTTC.

This chain links TRBV4-1 with TRBJ1-1; perhaps TRBD1 as D (6 bases). Per germline, CDR1 MGHRA and CDR2 YSYEKL. Trimming took 4 bases from V and 0 from J, leaving 12 bases between them. This CDR3 has 15 amino acids. The CDR3 is CASSPPTGMNTEAFF. The CDR3 region has the DNA TGCGCCAGCAGCCCCCCTACAGGGATGAACACTGAAGCTTTCTTT.

The J gene is TRBJ2-7, the V gene TRBV11-2, with 9 bases aligning to TRBD2. Unmatched junction bases numbered 9, after V lost 0 bases and J lost 3 bases. This CDR3 spans 17 amino acids. The germline gives CDR1 SGHAT, CDR2 FQNNGV. The CDR3 protein is CASSLDSPSGDLYEQYF. CDR3 DNA sequence: TGTGCCAGCAGCTTAGATTCGCCTAGCGGGGACCTCTACGAGCAGTACTTC.

The V call is TRBV24-1, the J call TRBJ1-2, with TRBD1 matching over 9 bases. Unmatched junction bases numbered 8, after V lost 5 bases and J lost 2 bases. The CDR3 length is 16 residues. Germline CDR1 is KGHDR and CDR2 is SFDVKD. In nucleotides, the CDR3 is TGTGCCACCAGTGGATGGGACAGGGACGTAAACTATGGCTACACCTTC. The encoded protein is CATSGWDRDVNYGYTF.

J is TRBJ2-6 and V is TRBV30, with D perhaps matching TRBD1 (6 bases). The CDR3 is made up of 17 amino acids. Trimming removed 3 bases from V and 0 bases from J, with 15 bases in between. Germline V gene sequence: CDR1 GTSNPN, CDR2 SVGIG (reference sequence). This CDR3 reads CAWSPTGFYSGANVLTF. For the CDR3, the DNA is TGTGCCTGGAGCCCGACAGGTTTCTACTCTGGGGCCAACGTCCTGACTTTC. The full variable domain, with the rest looked up from reference TRBV30 and TRBJ2-6, is SQTIHQWPATLVQPVGSPLSLECTVEGTSNPNLYWYRQAAGRGLQLLFYSVGIGQISSEVPQNLSASRPQDRQFILSSKKLLLSDSGFYLCAWSPTGFYSGANVLTFGAGSRLTVL.

The genes are TRBV30 and TRBJ1-1, with a possible D match to TRBD1 (5 bases). The V gene lost 2 bases and the J gene lost 4 bases, with 8 bases spanning the gap. The CDR3 contains 12 residues. CDR1 and CDR2 from the germline V gene are GTSNPN and SVGIG (reference sequence). The CDR3 protein is CAWSLGGTEAFF. The CDR3 DNA sequence: TGTGCCTGGAGTTTGGGGGGCACTGAAGCTTTCTTT.

The chain is built from TRBV19 and TRBJ1-5; D possibly corresponds to TRBD1 (6 bases). This CDR3 spans 14 amino acids. Germline CDR1 LNHDA, CDR2 SQIVND (reference sequence). Trimming left V 8 bases short and J 2 bases short, with 13 bases between. The CDR3 protein is CASSHAGGNQPQHF. The CDR3 region has the DNA TGTGCCAGTTCCCATGCAGGGGGCAATCAGCCCCAGCATTTT.

V gene TRBV6-5 combines with J gene TRBJ2-3; 7 bases map to TRBD2. The V and J ends lost 6 bases and 6 bases, in that order; junction bases with no gene match: 3. The CDR3 length is 12 residues. Germline V gene data show CDR1 as MNHEY and CDR2 as SVGAGI. The DNA of the CDR3 is TGTGCCAGCAGCCCCGGGAGGGATACGCAGTATTTT. This codes for CASSPGRDTQYF.

The chain links TRBV6-4 to TRBJ2-7; tentative D call: TRBD1 (6 bases). The germline V gene encodes CDR1 MRHNA and CDR2 SNTAGT. CDR3 length equals 13 residues. With 3 bases removed from V and 6 bases from J, the gap between germline ends came to 12 bases. CDR3 in DNA: TGTGCCAGCAGTGAAACAGGGCTTAGCGAGCAGTACTTC. This codes for CASSETGLSEQYF.

V gene TRBV5-4 combines with J gene TRBJ2-5, with 8 positions matching TRBD2. Per the germline V gene, CDR1 is SGHNT and CDR2 is YYREEE (reference sequence). The CDR3 runs to 13 residues. The trim removed 4 bases at V and 5 bases at J, leaving 4 bases unmatched. CDR3 coding DNA: TGTGCCAGCAGCCGGGGGGGGCCGGAGACCCAGTACTTC. Its translation: CASSRGGPETQYF.

The chain carries TRBV5-1 and TRBJ1-6; 8 bases align to TRBD1. Germline values: CDR1 SGHRS, CDR2 YFSETQ. CDR3 size: 14 residues. The J segment lost 9 bases and the V segment lost 0 bases, leaving 2 bases of the junction unmatched. The CDR3 region has the DNA TGCGCCAGCAGCTTGGGACAGGGGAGTTCACCCCTCCACTTT. Translated: CASSLGQGSSPLHF.

The chain employs TRBV28 and TRBJ1-5; D gene unclear. V was cut by 1 base and J by 11 bases, with 6 bases left in between. The CDR3 consists of 11 residues. CDR1 MDHEN and CDR2 SYDVKM come from the germline V gene. The CDR3 bases are TGTGCCAGCAGTTTATTGGCGGCCCAGCATTTT. Protein: CASSLLAAQHF.

The genes are TRBV5-1 and TRBJ2-7, with 9 bases matching TRBD1. This CDR3 region has 14 residues. J lost 9 bases, V lost 5 bases, and 12 bases had no gene match. Germline V gives CDR1 SGHRS, CDR2 YFSETQ. For the CDR3, the DNA is TGCGCCAGCAGTGAGGAGACAGGGGGGAGGGTGCAGTACTTC. Protein sequence: CASSEETGGRVQYF.